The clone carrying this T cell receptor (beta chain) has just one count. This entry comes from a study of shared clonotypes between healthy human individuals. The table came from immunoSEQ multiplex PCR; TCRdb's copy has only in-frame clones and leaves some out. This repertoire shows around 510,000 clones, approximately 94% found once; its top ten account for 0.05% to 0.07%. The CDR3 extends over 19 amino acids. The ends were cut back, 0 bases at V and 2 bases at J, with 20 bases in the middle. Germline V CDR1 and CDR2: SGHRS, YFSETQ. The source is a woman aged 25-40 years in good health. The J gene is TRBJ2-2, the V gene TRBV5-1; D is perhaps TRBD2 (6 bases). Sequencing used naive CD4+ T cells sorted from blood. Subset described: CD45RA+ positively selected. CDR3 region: CASSLVGVYGGPNTGELFF. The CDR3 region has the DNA TGCGCCAGCAGCTTGGTCGGTGTTTATGGAGGGCCAAACACCGGGGAGCTGTTTTTT.